The 7 T cell receptor beta chains below all came from one sample that was sequenced in a study of blood T cells in healthy people across ages. For the second PCR, which ran for about 7 to 12 cycles, a sample-barcoded 5' primer and a J-beta primer mix were used. TCRdb ran MiXCR on the 5' RACE reads and lists one entry per CDR3 protein. The table shows 1 million to 1.2 million distinct CDR3 sequences, with 35% to 40% occurring only once. Sequencing used blood. The receptors originated from a man between 18 and 29 years old in good health.

In the case of this clonotype: A much larger clone is a single base away; this may be a read error. The CDR3 loop is CASSGGGSSGYTF. The CDR3 DNA follows: TGTGCCAGCAGTGGCGGGGGATCGAGTGGCTACACCTTC. The rearrangement joins TRBV12-3 or TRBV12-4 to TRBJ1-2; weak D call: TRBD1 (5 bases). The CDR3 has 13 amino acids. V was trimmed by 5 bases and J by 7 bases, leaving 14 bases between them.

J is TRBJ2-3 and V is TRBV12-5, with a possible D match to TRBD1 (6 bases). The CDR3 is made up of 14 amino acids. V lost 6 bases and J lost 3, with 13 bases in between. In germline, CDR1 is LGHNT, CDR2 FRNRAP. CDR3 in DNA: TGTGCTAGTGGCCGGGGCAGGGGTACAGATACGCAGTATTTT. Translating it yields CASGRGRGTDTQYF.

In its sample, this clonotype was seen a few times. The chain is built from TRBV20-1 and TRBJ1-4; possibly TRBD1 for D (6 bases). CDR1 and CDR2 (germline): DFQATT, SNEGSKA (reference sequence). V lost 0 bases and J 5 bases, leaving 10 bases between the germline ends. This CDR3 is 14 amino acids long. CDR3 residues: CSARDGGGNEKLFF. The CDR3 nucleotides read TGCAGTGCTAGAGATGGAGGGGGGAATGAAAAACTGTTTTTT.

This chain connects TRBV4-3 to TRBJ2-1, with 7 positions matching TRBD2. The CDR3 is 15 amino acids. Germline lookup yields CDR1 LGHNA and CDR2 YSLEER. Trimming at V came to 0 bases and at J to 5 bases, leaving 4 bases not matched to a gene. CDR3 residues: CASSQEPSGDNEQFF. The CDR3 DNA follows: TGCGCCAGCAGCCAAGAACCCAGCGGGGACAATGAGCAGTTCTTC.

The chain links TRBV6-2 or TRBV6-3 to TRBJ2-1, with D perhaps matching TRBD1 (8 bases). The CDR3 contains 16 residues. V gave up 6 bases and J gave up 3 bases, with 18 bases separating them. Germline V lookup: CDR1 MNHEY, CDR2 SVGEGT. The CDR3 here is CASSPGGTGRYNEQFF. CDR3 coding DNA: TGTGCCAGCAGCCCCGGGGGGACAGGACGCTACAATGAGCAGTTCTTC.

This clonotype was detected many times. The rearrangement joins TRBV9 to TRBJ2-1, with 7 bases fitting TRBD1. From germline, CDR1 is SGDLS and CDR2 YYNGEE. The CDR3 totals 15 residues. The junction had 10 bases not matched to a gene; V was cut back by 4 bases and J by 6 bases. The DNA for the CDR3 is TGTGCCAGCAGCCTAACAGGGGCCTGGGGCAATGAGCAGTTCTTC. Translated, it gives CASSLTGAWGNEQFF.

The chain uses TRBV7-9 and TRBJ1-6; D not certain. Trimming shortened V by 5 bases and J by 7 bases, and 9 bases separated the two germline ends. The germline V gene encodes CDR1 SEHNR and CDR2 FQNEAQ (reference sequence). The CDR3 is made up of 13 amino acids. The CDR3 is CASSEYSNSPLHF. DNA for the CDR3: TGTGCCAGCAGCGAGTACAGCAATTCACCCCTCCACTTT.